The sequence of this TCR beta chain was determined in a study of cytomegalovirus exposure and HLA in healthy donors. Study-wide findings and caveats: Researchers catalogued roughly 170 TCR beta chains as cytomegalovirus-associated. Clonal expansion was found to be greater in HLA-associated TCR beta chains than in equally common others in a later analysis. A later analysis reportedly identified an Asian-associated ancestry cluster as carrying fewer N-insertions than the 666-donor mean. In a later analysis, V- and J-gene trimming of beta chains associated with a DCLRE1C missense variant, replicated independently.

The PCR used 60 Vbeta and 13 Jbeta primers. TCRdb's table, derived via immunoSEQ multiplex PCR, lists solely in-frame clones and lacks some. The sample comprises some 120,000 clones, roughly four fifths of which are singletons, and just under 6.5% rests with the top ten. CDR1 and CDR2 (germline): SGHTA, FQGNSA. The CDR3 runs 11 residues. V was clipped by 6 bases and J by 5 bases, with 4 bases between them. Points on this clone: Its antigen is not known.

This receptor was obtained from a middle-aged woman in good health and CMV-seronegative. The J gene is TRBJ1-4, the V gene TRBV7-2; D call uncertain. Sequencing used PBMCs. The CDR3 loop reads CASRRNEKLFF. The CDR3 nucleotides read TGTGCCAGCAGGCGAAATGAAAAACTGTTTTTT.